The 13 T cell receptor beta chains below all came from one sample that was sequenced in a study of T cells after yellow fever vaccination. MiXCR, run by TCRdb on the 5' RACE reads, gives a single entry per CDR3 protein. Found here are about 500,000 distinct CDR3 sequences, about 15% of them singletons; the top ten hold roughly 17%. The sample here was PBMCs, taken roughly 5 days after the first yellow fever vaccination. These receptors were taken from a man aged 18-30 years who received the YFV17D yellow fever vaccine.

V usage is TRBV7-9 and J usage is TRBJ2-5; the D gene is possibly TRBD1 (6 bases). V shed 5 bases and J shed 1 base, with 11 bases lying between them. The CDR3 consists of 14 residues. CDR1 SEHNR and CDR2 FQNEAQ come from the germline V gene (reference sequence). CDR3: CASSPRDIQETQYF. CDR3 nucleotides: TGTGCCAGCAGCCCCCGGGACATCCAAGAGACCCAGTACTTC.

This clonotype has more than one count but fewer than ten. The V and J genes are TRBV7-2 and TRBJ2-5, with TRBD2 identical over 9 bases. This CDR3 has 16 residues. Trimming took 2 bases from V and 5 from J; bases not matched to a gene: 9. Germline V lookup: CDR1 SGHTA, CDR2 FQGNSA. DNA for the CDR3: TGTGCCAGCAGCTTAAATATAGCGGGGGCGGGGGAGACCCAGTACTTC. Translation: CASSLNIAGAGETQYF.

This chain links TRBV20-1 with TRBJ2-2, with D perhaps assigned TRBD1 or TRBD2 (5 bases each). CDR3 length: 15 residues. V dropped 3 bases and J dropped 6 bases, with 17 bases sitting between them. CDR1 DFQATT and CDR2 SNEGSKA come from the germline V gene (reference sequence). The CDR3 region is CSARRGRYSAGELFF. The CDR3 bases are TGCAGTGCTAGGAGGGGCCGGTATTCGGCCGGGGAGCTGTTTTTT.

The CDR3 is CSARASRATLPDTQYF. CDR3 nucleotides: TGCAGTGCTAGAGCCTCCCGGGCTACCCTCCCCGATACGCAGTATTTT. The genes are TRBV20-1 and TRBJ2-3; no firm D call. The CDR3 is made up of 16 amino acids. V lost 1 base to trimming and J lost 6 bases, with 20 bases between them. From germline, CDR1 is DFQATT and CDR2 SNEGSKA (reference sequence).

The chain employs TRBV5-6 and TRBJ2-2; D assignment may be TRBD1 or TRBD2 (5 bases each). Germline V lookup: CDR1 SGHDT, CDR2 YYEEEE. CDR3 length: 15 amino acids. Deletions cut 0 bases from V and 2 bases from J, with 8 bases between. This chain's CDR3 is CASSLVGPNTGELFF. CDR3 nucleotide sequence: TGTGCCAGCAGCTTGGTGGGACCCAACACCGGGGAGCTGTTTTTT. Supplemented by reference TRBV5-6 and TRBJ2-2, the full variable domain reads DAGVTQSPTHLIKTRGQQVTLRCSPKSGHDTVSWYQQALGQGPQFIFQYYEEEERQRGNFPDRFSGHQFPNYSSELNVNALLLGDSALYLCASSLVGPNTGELFFGEGSRLTVL.

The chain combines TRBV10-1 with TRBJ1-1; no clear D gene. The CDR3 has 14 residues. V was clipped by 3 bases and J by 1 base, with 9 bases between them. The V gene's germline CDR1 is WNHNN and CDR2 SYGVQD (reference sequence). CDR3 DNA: TGCGCCAGCAGTGAAAGCAGGAGGAACACTGAAGCTTTCTTT. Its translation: CASSESRRNTEAFF.

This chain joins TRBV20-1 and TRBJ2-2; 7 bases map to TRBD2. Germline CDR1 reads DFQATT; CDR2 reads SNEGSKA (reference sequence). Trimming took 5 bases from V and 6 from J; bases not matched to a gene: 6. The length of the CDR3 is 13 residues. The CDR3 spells CSAPRRGSGELFF. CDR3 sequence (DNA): TGCAGTGCTCCCCGGCGGGGGTCCGGGGAGCTGTTTTTT.

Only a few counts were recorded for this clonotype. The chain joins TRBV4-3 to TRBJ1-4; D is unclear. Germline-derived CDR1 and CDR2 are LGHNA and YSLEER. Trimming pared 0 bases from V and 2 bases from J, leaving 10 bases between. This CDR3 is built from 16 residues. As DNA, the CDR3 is TGCGCCAGCAGCCAAGATTCGGCGGGGACTAATGAAAAACTGTTTTTT. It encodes CASSQDSAGTNEKLFF.

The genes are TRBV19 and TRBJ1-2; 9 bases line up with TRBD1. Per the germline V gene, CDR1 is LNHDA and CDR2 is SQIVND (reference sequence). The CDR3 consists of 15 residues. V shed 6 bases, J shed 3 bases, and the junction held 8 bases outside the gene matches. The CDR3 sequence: CASRYSGQGDYGYTF. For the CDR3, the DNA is TGTGCCAGTAGGTACTCGGGACAGGGTGACTATGGCTACACCTTC.

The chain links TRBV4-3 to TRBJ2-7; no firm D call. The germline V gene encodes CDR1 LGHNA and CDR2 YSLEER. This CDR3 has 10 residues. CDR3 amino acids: CASSQVSVLV. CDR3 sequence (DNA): TGCGCCAGCAGCCAAGTTTCTGTCCTTGTC.

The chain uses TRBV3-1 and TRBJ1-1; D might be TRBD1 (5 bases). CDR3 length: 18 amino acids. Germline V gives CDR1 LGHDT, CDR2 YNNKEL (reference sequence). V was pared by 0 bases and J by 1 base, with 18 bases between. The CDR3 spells CASSQENIPRQTNTEAFF. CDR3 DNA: TGTGCCAGCAGCCAAGAAAATATACCACGACAGACGAACACTGAAGCTTTCTTT.

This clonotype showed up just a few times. CDR3 residues: CASSPRNAAVNTEAFF. The CDR3 region has the DNA TGTGCCAGCAGCCCGAGGAACGCGGCAGTGAACACTGAAGCTTTCTTT. This chain links TRBV7-8 with TRBJ1-1; D not certain. CDR3 length: 16 amino acids. V was clipped by 5 bases and J by 0 bases, with 16 bases between them. Looked up from germline, CDR1 is SGHVS and CDR2 is FQNEAQ. The full variable domain, completed using reference TRBV7-8 and TRBJ1-1, is GAGVSQSPRYKVAKRGQDVALRCDPISGHVSLFWYQQALGQGPEFLTYFQNEAQLDKSGLPSDRFFAERPEGSVSTLKIQRTQQEDSAVYLCASSPRNAAVNTEAFFGQGTRLTVV.

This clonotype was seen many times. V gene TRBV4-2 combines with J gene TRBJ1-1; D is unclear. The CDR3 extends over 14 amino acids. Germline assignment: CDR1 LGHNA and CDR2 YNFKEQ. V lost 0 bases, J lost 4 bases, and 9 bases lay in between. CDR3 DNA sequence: TGTGCCAGCAGCCAAGATCGGGCGGGCACTGAAGCTTTCTTT. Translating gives CASSQDRAGTEAFF.